The entry that follows covers one T cell receptor (beta chain) sequence. Its matching antigen is unknown. This sample was taken from a study of Ad26.COV2.S vaccination and SARS-CoV-2 variants. Across the study: Ad26.COV2.S, an intramuscular injection, was given once or twice 56 days apart. Study-wide findings and caveats: Analyses of TCR breadth and depth may have underestimated total T cell responses.

The data were produced by immunoSEQ multiplex PCR, yet TCRdb's version contains in-frame clones alone and is incomplete. The repertoire holds about 680,000 clones, with about 89% as singletons. This CDR3 region has 15 residues. The germline CDR1 and CDR2 sequences are MNHEY and SMNVEV (reference sequence). V was shortened by 3 bases and J by 2 bases, with 12 bases between the two germline ends. The treatment was: approximately 18 received Ad26.COV2.S at low or high dose, single or two shots; about 5 received placebo; per-sample allocation not given. Following the first vaccine or placebo injection, samples were taken on day 63.

This chain uses TRBV27 with TRBJ2-3; D possibly uses TRBD1 or TRBD2 (5 bases each). This TCR derives from a person aged 18-65 years who received the Ad26.COV2.S COVID-19 vaccine or a placebo. The source material was peripheral blood, sampled in a trial of Ad26.COV2.S vaccine versus placebo. In DNA, the CDR3 is TGTGCCAGCAGTTTGGGGGACCCTCTCACAGATACGCAGTATTTT. Translation: CASSLGDPLTDTQYF.